This paragraph reports one TCR beta chain. What this receptor recognizes is not known. The input lacks base qualities; no much larger clone sits a single base away. The library relied on 5' RACE. Sequencing took place on an Illumina HiSeq 2500. A second roughly 6 to 12 cycle PCR used a sample-barcoded 5' primer and a J-beta primer mix. A unique molecular identifier was introduced onto each TCR beta cDNA molecule by a template-switch 5' adaptor carrying 12 random nucleotides. Each sample yielded at least 2.5 million CDR3-containing paired-end reads. First-strand cDNA synthesis was performed from all RNA using the Mint cDNA synthesis kit, with priming by a TRBC-specific oligonucleotide. All cDNA was treated with uracil-DNA glycosylase and then went through a first 18-cycle PCR with the universal primers M1SS and BC2_uni_R. Per the original workflow: For normalization, 1 million high-quality reads, each with a distinct molecular identifier, were randomly selected from each sample. Instead of being binned into consensus sequences, reads with shared molecular identifiers were discarded. MiTCR, with a Q25 quality threshold and the strictest error-elimination algorithm, was used for CDR3 identification, clonotype clustering and error correction. A nonparametric unseen species model with Euler transformation was used to estimate lower-bound total TCR beta diversity. TCRdb cleaned the public reads at Q25 with fastp, built clones with MiXCR and kept in-frame beta chains. Entries are consolidated by CDR3 protein sequence, retaining the most common genes and DNA. The V and J calls follow TCRdb's processing rather than the paper's. The sample table records 550,000 to 800,000 distinct CDR3 sequences; less than 40% of these occur just once. The top ten clonotypes cover over 15% of the sample.

The roughly 39 donors, aged about 6 to 95 years, were systemically healthy Caucasian individuals from Russia. Around 9.8 milliliters of peripheral blood were collected from each donor into EDTA-treated Vacutainer tubes. Ficoll-Paque density-gradient centrifugation was used to isolate PBMCs, with at least 6 million obtained per sample. Trizol reagent was used to extract total RNA from the PBMCs, yielding at least 6 micrograms per sample. For every donor, an aliquot of PBMCs went through flow cytometry to measure the percentages of naive CD45RAhigh/CD27high T cells. These data come from a study of blood T cells in healthy people across ages (dated by TCRdb to between 2014 and 2017). Looking at the study overall: In model experiments, roughly one uniquely barcoded TCR beta cDNA molecule per two T cells was captured by template switching. To track age-related changes in TCR beta repertoire diversity, the study relied on deep sequencing normalized with unique cDNA molecular identifiers. The donors were split into four age groups: young (average around 15 years), middle-aged (39), aged (around 67) and long-lived (roughly 77). To avoid experimental bias, donors of different ages were randomly spread across the sequencing lanes. Two additional independent replicas of 1 million unique cDNA reads from the same blood draw were analyzed for two donors (one aged 18 to 30 and one aged 80 or older).

On the study overall, not on this receptor specifically: Observed TCR beta diversity per million T cells fell roughly linearly with age, and a significant reduction was already apparent by age roughly 40. Donor CMV infection status was unknown, potentially confounding age-related changes in expanded clonotypes. Compared with the aged group, the long-lived group had more naive CD4+ T cells, fewer expanded clones and increased TCR diversity, suggesting age selection. Because profiling used bulk unsorted PBMCs, naive and antigen-experienced compartments could not be compared conclusively. The percentage of naive T cells measured by flow cytometry correlated strongly with observed TCR beta diversity. Estimates of total diversity from one million sequenced T cells were regarded as lower bounds and underestimates.

Sequencing was performed on blood. This sequence was found in a woman of 80 years or more in good health. Donor details come from another sample of the same person, matched by shared clones.

CDR3 sequence: CASSLRFSTDVQYF. The DNA is as follows: TGTGCCAGCAGTTTACGGTTTAGCACAGATGTGCAGTATTTT. The chain uses TRBV12-3 or TRBV12-4 and TRBJ2-3, with no reliable assignment of the D segment. From its cysteine to its phenylalanine, the CDR3 spans 14 amino acids. The retained sequence is limited to the CDR3, 42 bases, with the frame set at the first base. Relative to germline, V is 2 bases shorter and J is 11 bases shorter, with 17 bases between their ends.